The T cell receptor beta chain described here comes from a study of blood T cell repertoires in COVID-19. About the research overall: Sample material is recorded as cDNA or gDNA derived from T cells, B-cell-depleted T cells, or PBMCs.

Authors' processing steps: Quantification of nucleated cells was approximated via reference gene primer amplification. Assay used: immunoSEQ multiplex PCR; TCRdb lists only in-frame clones, some missing. The V and J calls and clone size are taken from that table; D and trimming were inferred from the DNA. The sample has around 300,000 clones; roughly 90% are singletons. Germline CDR1 reads SGHTA; CDR2 reads FQGTGA. This CDR3 has 16 residues. V lost 5 bases and J lost 3; bases outside the gene matches: 11. The TCR comes from a woman between 25 and 40 years old who had recovered from COVID-19. The chain carries TRBV7-3 and TRBJ2-3, with 7 bases aligning to TRBD2. Sequencing was carried out using PBMCs or T cells enriched from blood (not recorded which). The CDR3 loop reads CASSPGLEVNTDTQYF. The CDR3, as DNA: TGTGCCAGCAGCCCAGGACTAGAGGTTAATACAGATACGCAGTATTTT.